The 30 T cell receptor beta chains in this list originate from one sample, sequenced in a study of T-cell reconstitution after alpha-beta-depleted transplantation in children. Using unique molecular identifiers, the investigators prepared the TCRbeta library. A single record per CDR3 protein comes from TCRdb applying MiXCR to the PCR reads. This sample has approximately 240,000 distinct CDR3 sequences, with approximately 9.7% found just once. The input for sequencing was PBMCs from the stem cell graft donor, taken from the stem cell graft. These receptor sequences come from a human donor who donated a stem cell graft to a child with SCID.

This clonotype was recorded many times. The chain joins TRBV12-3 or TRBV12-4 to TRBJ1-1, with D tentatively TRBD1 (5 bases). This CDR3 is 19 amino acids long. The V end was cut by 2 bases, the J end by 0 bases, with 22 bases between. CDR3 bases: TGTGCCAGCAGTTTAAGGCAGAGGGGCCTCACCCTTATGAACACTGAAGCTTTCTTT. It encodes CASSLRQRGLTLMNTEAFF.

This clonotype was detected a few times. The chain recombines TRBV4-3 with TRBJ2-5; 8 bases align to TRBD2. V gave up 3 bases and J gave up 2 bases; unmatched junction bases: 5. CDR3 length equals 15 residues. Germline assignment: CDR1 LGHNA and CDR2 YSLEER. The CDR3 nucleotides are TGCGCCAGCAGCCACGAAGCGGGGGAACAAGAGACCCAGTACTTC. Its protein is CASSHEAGEQETQYF.

This clonotype was seen at least ten times. The CDR3 is CASSSSVVQETQYF. CDR3 in DNA: TGTGCCAGCAGTTCATCGGTGGTACAAGAGACCCAGTACTTC. The rearrangement joins TRBV27 to TRBJ2-5; D unclear. The CDR3 totals 14 residues. V was pared by 4 bases and J by 2 bases, with 11 bases between. In germline, CDR1 is MNHEY, CDR2 SMNVEV (reference sequence).

This clonotype showed up many times. The rearrangement uses TRBV9 and TRBJ2-1; D perhaps matches TRBD2 (6 bases). CDR1 SGDLS and CDR2 YYNGEE come from the germline V gene. The V gene lost 4 bases and the J gene lost 6 bases, with 8 bases spanning the gap. The CDR3 has 12 residues. The CDR3 DNA reads as TGTGCCAGCAGCCGGGACTTCAATGAGCAGTTCTTC. Protein product: CASSRDFNEQFF.

Remarks on this clonotype: A much more abundant neighbour one base away suggests this may be a read error. The rearrangement joins TRBV5-6 to TRBJ1-6; 7 bases agree with TRBD1. CDR3 length: 16 residues. V was pared by 4 bases and J by 7 bases, with 11 bases of the junction left unmatched. Germline V CDR1 and CDR2: SGHDT, YYEEEE. The CDR3 is CASSLVRQGVNSPLHF. The CDR3 DNA follows: TGTGCCAGCAGCCTAGTCAGACAGGGCGTCAATTCACCCCTCCACTTT. The full variable domain, rest sourced from reference TRBV5-6 and TRBJ1-6, is DAGVTQSPTHLIKTRGQQVTLRCSPKSGHDTVSWYQQALGQGPQFIFQYYEEEERQRGNFPDRFSGHQFPNYSSELNVNALLLGDSALYLCASSLVRQGVNSPLHFGNGTRLTVT.

Points on this clonotype: With a much larger clone just one base away, this may be a read error. V is TRBV7-2 and J is TRBJ2-7; D not resolved. Per germline, CDR1 SGHTA and CDR2 FQGNSA. The CDR3 is made up of 13 amino acids. The CDR3 DNA is TGTGCCAGCAGCTTACTAGGTTATTACGAGCAGCACTTC. Its protein product is CASSLLGYYEQHF.

This clonotype was seen ten or more times. The chain couples TRBV4-3 to TRBJ2-2, with D tentatively TRBD2 (5 bases). Per germline, CDR1 LGHNA and CDR2 YSLEER. V shed 0 bases and J shed 6 bases, with 11 bases lying between them. There are 15 residues in the CDR3. CDR3 in amino acids: CASSQDQRLAGELFF. In DNA, the CDR3 is TGCGCCAGCAGCCAAGACCAGCGGCTGGCCGGGGAGCTGTTTTTT.

Of note for this clonotype: A much larger clone differs by one base, so this may be a read error. The rearrangement links TRBV19 to TRBJ1-1, with no clear D. The CDR3 extends over 14 amino acids. From germline, CDR1 is LNHDA and CDR2 SQIVND (reference sequence). CDR3 residues: CTSTTLGLNTEAFF. The CDR3 nucleotides are TGTACCAGTACCACCCTTGGGTTGAACACTGAAGCTTTCTTT.

This clonotype was detected once. The rearrangement links TRBV20-1 to TRBJ2-7; perhaps D is TRBD1 or TRBD2 (6 bases each). CDR3 length equals 13 residues. V was clipped by 5 bases and J by 6 bases, with 17 bases between them. CDR1 is DFQATT, CDR2 SNEGSKA, per germline (reference sequence). The CDR3 DNA reads TGCAGTGCTGTGGGGGCCCGGAGGGTCGAGCAGTACTTC. Protein product: CSAVGARRVEQYF.

The chain recombines TRBV29-1 with TRBJ1-2, with D uncertain. Germline CDR1 reads SQVTM; CDR2 reads ANQGSEA. V lost 5 bases to trimming and J lost 4 bases, with 14 bases between them. The CDR3 consists of 13 residues. The CDR3 bases are TGCAGCGTTTCGTCCATGGACGGCTATGGCTACACCTTC. This gives the protein CSVSSMDGYGYTF.

This clonotype was counted only a few times. The chain employs TRBV18 and TRBJ2-5; D is unclear. Trimming shortened V by 0 bases and J by 5 bases, and 13 bases separated the two germline ends. The V gene's germline CDR1 is KGHSH and CDR2 LQKENI. The CDR3 length is 15 residues. The chain's CDR3 is CASSPPGQRRETQYF. Written as DNA, the CDR3 is TGTGCCAGCTCACCACCGGGCCAACGACGGGAGACCCAGTACTTC.

This clonotype occurred many times. V gene TRBV7-6 combines with J gene TRBJ1-5; D is uncertain. CDR1 SGHVS and CDR2 FNYEAQ come from the germline V gene. The CDR3 is 15 amino acids. V shed 4 bases and J shed 3 bases, with 13 bases lying between them. The CDR3 protein is CASSYGPFLNQPQHF. DNA of the CDR3: TGTGCCAGCAGCTACGGGCCATTCCTCAATCAGCCCCAGCATTTT.

In its sample, this clonotype was seen many times. The chain is built from TRBV7-3 and TRBJ1-1; no clear D gene. Germline CDR1 and CDR2: SGHTA and FQGTGA. This CDR3 is built from 14 residues. Trimming pared 5 bases from V and 9 bases from J, leaving 19 bases between. As DNA, the CDR3 is TGTGCCAGCAGCCCACCTGGCTCGTCGGTTCAAGCTTTCTTT. This codes for CASSPPGSSVQAFF.

This chain uses TRBV7-9 with TRBJ2-2; tentative D call: TRBD2 (7 bases). This CDR3 has 15 amino acids. Per germline, CDR1 SEHNR and CDR2 FQNEAQ (reference sequence). V was clipped by 11 bases and J by 0 bases, with 16 bases between them. The CDR3 is CAHRGGGANTGELFF. CDR3 coding DNA: TGTGCCCATCGAGGGGGGGGCGCGAACACCGGGGAGCTGTTTTTT.

This clonotype was seen at least ten times. The rearrangement joins TRBV29-1 to TRBJ2-3; 9 nucleotides agree with TRBD2. The CDR3 totals 15 residues. After removal of 4 bases from V and 2 bases from J, the junction contained 7 bases not matched to a gene. CDR1 is SQVTM and CDR2 is ANQGSEA in the germline V gene. DNA of the CDR3: TGCAGCGTTGTAGGTCTAGCGGGGCCCACAGATACGCAGTATTTT. This encodes CSVVGLAGPTDTQYF.

This clonotype was seen many times. The J gene is TRBJ2-1, the V gene TRBV5-1, with TRBD2 matching 7 bases. Germline V gene lookup returns CDR1 SGHRS and CDR2 YFSETQ. The CDR3 is made up of 15 amino acids. V shed 4 bases and J 5 bases; nucleotides not matched to a gene: 9. The CDR3 nucleotides read TGCGCCAGCAGCCCTGGACTAGTAATCCACAATGAGCAGTTCTTC. It is translated as CASSPGLVIHNEQFF.

Ten or more counts support this clonotype. V and J are TRBV2 and TRBJ2-5, with D unclear. This CDR3 is 11 amino acids long. CDR1 SNHLY and CDR2 FYNNEI come from the germline V gene. Trimming shortened V by 3 bases and J by 5 bases, and 4 bases separated the two germline ends. The CDR3 sequence is CASSDEETQYF. In DNA, the CDR3 is TGTGCCAGCAGTGACGAGGAGACCCAGTACTTC.

This clonotype was seen many times. The J gene is TRBJ2-2, the V gene TRBV12-3 or TRBV12-4; no reliable D call. Trimming shortened V by 2 bases and J by 6 bases, and 10 bases separated the two germline ends. The CDR3 has 14 residues. CDR3 amino acids: CASSLRLTAGELFF. The CDR3 DNA follows: TGTGCCAGCAGTTTACGGCTAACGGCCGGGGAGCTGTTTTTT.

The sample holds many counts of this clonotype. The chain joins TRBV7-9 to TRBJ1-5; possible D gene TRBD1, 6 bases. Deletions cut 0 bases from V and 5 bases from J, with 11 bases between. CDR1 and CDR2 (germline): SEHNR, FQNEAQ (reference sequence). CDR3 length: 15 amino acids. The CDR3 sequence is CASSLAGTKHQPQHF. CDR3 sequence (DNA): TGTGCCAGCAGCTTAGCCGGGACAAAGCATCAGCCCCAGCATTTT.

This clonotype was observed a handful of times. The rearrangement uses TRBV7-2 and TRBJ1-4, with 7 nucleotides matching TRBD1. CDR1 is SGHTA, CDR2 FQGNSA, per germline. The CDR3 spans 13 residues. The trim removed 5 bases at V and 7 bases at J, leaving 4 bases unmatched. The CDR3 DNA sequence: TGTGCCAGCAGCACCGGGACAGCTGAAAAACTGTTTTTT. It encodes CASSTGTAEKLFF.

This clonotype has ten or more counts. The J gene is TRBJ2-3, the V gene TRBV7-3; 10 bases line up with TRBD1. Germline assignment: CDR1 SGHTA and CDR2 FQGTGA. The CDR3 spans 17 residues. The V gene end was trimmed by 0 bases and the J gene end by 5 bases; junction bases not matched to a gene: 8. The CDR3 loop reads CASSLTRQGAVGDTQYF. The DNA of the CDR3 is TGTGCCAGCAGCTTAACGAGACAGGGGGCCGTGGGAGATACGCAGTATTTT.

This clonotype occurred many times. The chain has TRBV9 and TRBJ2-7, with TRBD2 matching over 7 bases. With 7 bases clipped from V and 1 base from J, the junction kept 5 bases outside the gene matches. The CDR3 spans 13 residues. CDR1 is SGDLS and CDR2 is YYNGEE in the germline V gene. This CDR3 reads CASARGESYEQYF. The CDR3, as DNA: TGTGCCAGCGCCCGGGGGGAGTCCTACGAGCAGTACTTC.

This clonotype was recorded at least ten times. The rearrangement links TRBV5-1 to TRBJ2-3; 11 bases fit TRBD2. Unmatched junction bases numbered 12, after V lost 4 bases and J lost 11 bases. Germline V gives CDR1 SGHRS, CDR2 YFSETQ. CDR3 size: 15 residues. CDR3 coding DNA: TGCGCCAGCAGCAGAGCTAGCGGGGGGCCAGAAGGGCAGTATTTT. Translation: CASSRASGGPEGQYF.

This clonotype appeared a few times. V is TRBV12-3 or TRBV12-4 and J is TRBJ2-3; D may be TRBD2 (7 bases). The V and J ends lost 0 bases and 9 bases respectively, with 16 bases between them. The length of the CDR3 is 15 residues. CDR3 amino acids: CASSLAGGAQDTQYF. CDR3 sequence (DNA): TGTGCCAGCAGTTTAGCGGGGGGGGCCCAAGACACGCAGTATTTT.

This clonotype occurred many times. The gene calls are TRBV10-3 and TRBJ2-7; 13 bases match TRBD2. Germline V gene lookup returns CDR1 ENHRY and CDR2 SYGVKD. The J segment lost 6 bases and the V segment lost 1 base, leaving 9 bases of the junction unmatched. The CDR3 runs 17 residues. This CDR3 reads CAISEYRTSGGAGEQYF. In nucleotides, the CDR3 is TGTGCCATCAGTGAGTACCGGACTAGCGGGGGTGCAGGCGAGCAGTACTTC.

This clonotype was found many times. V usage is TRBV5-5 and J usage is TRBJ2-3; 12 nucleotides match TRBD2. CDR3 length: 17 residues. The germline CDR1 and CDR2 sequences are SGHKS and YYEKEE (reference sequence). V shed 4 bases and J 6 bases; nucleotides not matched to a gene: 12. CDR3 coding DNA: TGTGCCAGCAGCCTCCCCCCTAGCGGGGGGGCCGTTGATACGCAGTATTTT. The encoded protein is CASSLPPSGGAVDTQYF.

This clonotype was observed at least ten times. The chain joins TRBV20-1 to TRBJ1-1, with 7 bases matching TRBD1. With 6 bases clipped from V and 6 bases from J, the junction kept 13 bases outside the gene matches. Germline V gene sequence: CDR1 DFQATT, CDR2 SNEGSKA (reference sequence). The CDR3 runs to 14 residues. The CDR3 DNA reads as TGCAGTGCCCCGCCGGCAGGGGGAATCCCTGAAGCTTTCTTT. It is translated as CSAPPAGGIPEAFF.

This clonotype has at least ten counts. This chain links TRBV9 with TRBJ2-1; D is uncertain. Germline-derived CDR1 and CDR2 are SGDLS and YYNGEE. V lost 0 bases, J lost 9 bases, and 7 bases lay in between. This CDR3 contains 12 residues. The CDR3 DNA sequence: TGTGCCAGCAGCGTAGGGACGGTTGAGCAGTTCTTC. Encoded protein: CASSVGTVEQFF.

This clonotype came up many times. CDR3 DNA: TGTGCCAGCAGCTTCTTGCAGCGGGGGGGCGGTACAGATACGCAGTATTTT. This codes for CASSFLQRGGGTDTQYF. The rearrangement uses TRBV5-6 and TRBJ2-3; 10 positions agree with TRBD2. The CDR3 runs 17 residues. Losses at the gene ends were 2 bases for V and 3 bases for J; bases not matched to a gene: 9. Germline V CDR1 and CDR2: SGHDT, YYEEEE.

This clonotype was counted at least ten times. This chain uses TRBV7-2 with TRBJ2-3, with 7 bases that match TRBD2. CDR1 and CDR2 from the germline V gene are SGHTA and FQGNSA. This CDR3 region has 16 residues. Trimming removed 1 base from V and 1 base from J; junction bases left unmatched: 5. The CDR3 reads CASSLVRLAGTDTQYF. CDR3 nucleotides: TGTGCCAGCAGCTTAGTAAGGCTAGCGGGCACAGATACGCAGTATTTT.